This T cell receptor (beta chain) was sequenced for a study of T cells in Graves' hyperthyroidism and ophthalmopathy. Turning to the study itself: Blood from the periphery was taken at initial diagnosis, before any treatment. Study-wide results and caveats: Blood also carried most thyroid clonotypes expanded above 0.001.

This CDR3 spans 13 amino acids. CDR1 and CDR2 (germline): KGHDR, SFDVKD. With V trimmed by 9 bases and J by 8 bases, 9 bases remained unmatched. Amplified TCR beta CDR3 regions derived from RNA transcripts. The study used the HTBI primer set for a first-round RT-PCR of the TCR CDR3. TCRdb reprocessed the multiplex PCR reads via MiXCR and lists one record per CDR3 protein. The sample yields a few hundred thousand distinct CDR3 sequences, 16% seen once. A word on this clonotype: The antigen is not known.

Under 3 months was the duration of disease in ophthalmopathy patients, who also had a Clinical Activity Score of at least 3 and a NOSPECS grade of at least 4. PBMCs were obtained from approximately 9.2 ml fresh peripheral blood. This chain joins TRBV24-1 and TRBJ2-1; 7 nucleotides align to TRBD1. This TCR was recovered from a woman under 40 with Graves' ophthalmopathy. The sequencing sample was made of blood. The CDR3 sequence is CATSDRVSDEQFF. The CDR3 DNA sequence: TGTGCCACCTCTGACAGGGTCTCGGATGAGCAGTTCTTC.